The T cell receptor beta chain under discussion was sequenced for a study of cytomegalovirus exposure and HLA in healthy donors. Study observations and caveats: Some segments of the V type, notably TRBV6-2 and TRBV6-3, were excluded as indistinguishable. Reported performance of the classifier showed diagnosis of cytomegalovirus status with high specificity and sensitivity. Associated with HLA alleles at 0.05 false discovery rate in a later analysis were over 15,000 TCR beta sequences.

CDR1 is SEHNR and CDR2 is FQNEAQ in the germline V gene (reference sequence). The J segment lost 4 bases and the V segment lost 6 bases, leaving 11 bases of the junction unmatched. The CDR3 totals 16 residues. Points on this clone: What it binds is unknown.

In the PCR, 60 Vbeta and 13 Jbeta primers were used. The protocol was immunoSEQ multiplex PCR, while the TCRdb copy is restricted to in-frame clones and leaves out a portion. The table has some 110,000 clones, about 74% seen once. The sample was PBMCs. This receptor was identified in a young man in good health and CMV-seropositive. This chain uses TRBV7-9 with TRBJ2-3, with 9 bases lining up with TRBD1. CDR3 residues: CASSPRRRDRADTQYF. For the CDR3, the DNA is TGTGCCAGCAGTCCCCGCCGTCGGGACAGGGCAGATACGCAGTATTTT.